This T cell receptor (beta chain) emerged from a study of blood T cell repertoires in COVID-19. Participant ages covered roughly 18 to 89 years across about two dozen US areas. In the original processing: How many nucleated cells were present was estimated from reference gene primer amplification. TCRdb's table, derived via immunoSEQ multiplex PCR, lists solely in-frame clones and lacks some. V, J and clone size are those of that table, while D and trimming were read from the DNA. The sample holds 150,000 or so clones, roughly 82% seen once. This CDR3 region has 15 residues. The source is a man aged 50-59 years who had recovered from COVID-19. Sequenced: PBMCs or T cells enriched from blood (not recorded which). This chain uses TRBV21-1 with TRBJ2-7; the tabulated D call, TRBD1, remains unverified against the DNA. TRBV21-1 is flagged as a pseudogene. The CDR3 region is CASSNHRDNGYEQYF. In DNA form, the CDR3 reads TGTGCCAGCAGCAATCACCGGGACAACGGCTACGAGCAGTACTTC.